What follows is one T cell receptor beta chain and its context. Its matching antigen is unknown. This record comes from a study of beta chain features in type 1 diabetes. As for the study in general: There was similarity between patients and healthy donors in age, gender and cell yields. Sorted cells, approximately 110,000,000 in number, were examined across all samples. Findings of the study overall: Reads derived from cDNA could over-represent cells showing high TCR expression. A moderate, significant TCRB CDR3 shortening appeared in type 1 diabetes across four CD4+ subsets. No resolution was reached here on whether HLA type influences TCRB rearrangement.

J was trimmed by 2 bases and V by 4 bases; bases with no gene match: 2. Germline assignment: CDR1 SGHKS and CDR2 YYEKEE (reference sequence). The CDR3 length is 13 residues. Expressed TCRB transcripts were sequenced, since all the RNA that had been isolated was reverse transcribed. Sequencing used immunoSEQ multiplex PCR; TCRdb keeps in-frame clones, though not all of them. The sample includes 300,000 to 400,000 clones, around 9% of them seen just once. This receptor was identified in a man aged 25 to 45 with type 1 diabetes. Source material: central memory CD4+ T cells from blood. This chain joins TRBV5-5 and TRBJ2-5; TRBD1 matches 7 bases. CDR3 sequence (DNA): TGTGCCAGCAGCACGGGACAGCAAGAGACCCAGTACTTC. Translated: CASSTGQQETQYF.